The next 5 T cell receptor beta chains were all read from a single sample in a study of CD8+ T cells in alopecia areata. Extracted RNA was reverse transcribed, and the resulting cDNA served as sequencing template. Profiling relied on immunoSEQ multiplex PCR, and the TCRdb table lists in-frame clones only, not all of them. The sample was found to contain 7,500 to 10,000 clones, and every one recurs. A panel of CD4, CD8alpha, NKG2D, NKG2ACE and other markers served to sort pooled cutaneous lymph node cells. What was sequenced was CD8+ T cells sorted from a lymph node. The receptor source for this set is a C3H/HeJ mouse with alopecia areata. Mice of this strain are of MHC haplotype H2-k.

Remarks on this clone: Gene names follow the mouse nomenclature. Sequencing ends 4 residues short of the CDR3 end; the germline J gene provides the rest. The chain recombines TRBV5 with TRBJ2-3; 8 bases are a match to TRBD2. After removal of 3 bases from V and 0 bases from J, the junction contained 2 bases not matched to a gene. The CDR3 spans 15 residues. Germline CDR1 and CDR2: LGHNA and YNLKQL (reference sequence). Here the CDR3 reads CASSHLGGSAETLYF. The CDR3 bases that were read are TGTGCCAGCAGCCACCTGGGGGGTAGTGCAGAA.

Only a few counts were recorded for this clone. These gene names are mouse names. The missing CDR3 end, 4 residues past where the read stops, is filled in from the germline J gene. V usage is TRBV31 and J usage is TRBJ2-7; 9 nucleotides match TRBD2. CDR1 and CDR2 from the germline V gene are GKSSPN and SITVG. The CDR3 consists of 14 residues. Trimming removed 1 base from V and 0 bases from J; junction bases left unmatched: 1. The part of the CDR3 DNA that was read is TGTGCCTGGAGTCCTGGGGGGGGCTCCTAT. Translated, it gives CAWSPGGGSY. The full-length CDR3 reads as CAWSPGGGSYEQYF.

This clone was seen more than once but under ten times. Genes here carry mouse names. The CDR3 goes on 4 residues after the read ends, and that part is filled in from the germline J gene. This chain connects TRBV13-1 to TRBJ2-4; D is unclear. This CDR3 has 12 amino acids. Germline CDR1 NSHNY, CDR2 SYGAGN. The CDR3 spells CASLREKNTLYF. The CDR3 DNA, read in part, is TGTGCCAGCCTGAGAGAAAAAAAC.

This clone was seen a few times. Gene names and germline refer to mouse. The CDR3 reads CAWRKFLRGLNTEVFF. The covered CDR3 bases are TGTGCCTGGAGGAAGTTTCTCAGGGGCCTAAACACA. The chain links TRBV31 to TRBJ1-1; a weak D match, TRBD1 (6 bases). The read terminates 4 residues ahead of where the CDR3 ends, so the germline J gene completes it. The CDR3 has 16 residues. Germline CDR1 is GKSSPN and CDR2 is SITVG. The ends were cut back, 3 bases at V and 1 base at J, with 18 bases in the middle.

This clone was counted ten times or more. The genes and germline here are from mouse. The DNA ends 3 residues before the CDR3 does, and the rest of the CDR3 is filled in from the germline J gene. The genes are TRBV19 and TRBJ1-6; 8 bases agree with TRBD1. TRBJ1-6 is an open reading frame whose function is uncertain. V dropped 0 bases and J dropped 7; count of bases not matched to a gene: 0. The CDR3 totals 14 residues. Germline CDR1 and CDR2: FNHDT and SITEND (reference sequence). CDR3 bases read: TGTGCCAGCAGTATAGGACAGGGGAATTCGCCC. Protein: CASSIGQGNSP. The CDR3 as a whole reads CASSIGQGNSPLYF.